This entry describes one T cell receptor (beta chain). This specimen belongs to a study of blood T cell repertoires in COVID-19. Whole-study context: Specimens from acute and convalescent COVID-19 originated in the United States, Italy and Spain. PBMCs, B-cell-depleted T cells, or T cells provided the cDNA or gDNA that made up the material.

Per the authors' pipeline: The assay estimated nucleated cells by amplifying reference gene primers. TCRdb keeps only in-frame clones here, not all; method: immunoSEQ multiplex PCR. D and trimming come from the DNA, and the V and J calls and clone size come from that table. This sample has tens of thousands of clones, with about 91% found just once. This CDR3 spans 17 amino acids. Trimming removed 0 bases from V and 0 bases from J; junction bases left unmatched: 5. Germline V lookup: CDR1 SGHNT, CDR2 YYREEE (reference sequence). The rearrangement joins TRBV5-4 to TRBJ1-1; 10 bases agree with TRBD1. This clonotype was obtained from an elderly woman with acute or convalescent COVID-19. Material for sequencing was peripheral blood. DNA of the CDR3: TGTGCCAGCAGCTTGGCCGGGACAGGGGTCTTGAACACTGAAGCTTTCTTT. Its translation: CASSLAGTGVLNTEAFF.